The rows below give T cell receptor beta chains drawn from one sample of a study of blood T cell repertoires in COVID-19. Libraries were prepared by immunoSEQ multiplex PCR; TCRdb keeps only in-frame clonotypes and omits some of them. Counted here are 200,000 to 300,000 clones, 75% to 90% occurring once; the ten biggest clones make up over 8.5%. Sample: peripheral blood. Receptors were obtained from a human donor in a cohort sampled during active COVID-19. The CDR3 runs from the conserved cysteine through the conserved F or W. The D gene is left open where the match is weak. A row's size may be missing; if present it is once, few, many or a size class.

V gene: TRBV19; J gene: TRBJ2-2; D gene: TRBD2; clone size: NA; CDR3 protein: CASNSGTSGANTGELFF; CDR3 DNA: TGTGCCAGTAACTCCGGGACTAGCGGGGCGAACACCGGGGAGCTGTTTTTT
V gene: TRBV5-4; J gene: TRBJ1-5; D gene: NA; clone size: NA; CDR3 protein: CASSLAGSNQPQHF; CDR3 DNA: TGTGCCAGCAGCTTGGCCGGTAGCAATCAGCCCCAGCATTTT
V gene: TRBV7-2; J gene: TRBJ2-7; D gene: TRBD2; clone size: NA; CDR3 protein: CASSLADRVAGGYEQYF; CDR3 DNA: TGTGCCAGCAGCTTAGCAGATCGCGTAGCGGGGGGTTACGAGCAGTACTTC
V gene: TRBV6-1; J gene: TRBJ2-2; D gene: NA; clone size: NA; CDR3 protein: CASSAPGGPSTGELFF; CDR3 DNA: TGTGCCAGCAGTGCCCCGGGGGGCCCGAGCACCGGGGAGCTGTTTTTT
V gene: TRBV18; J gene: TRBJ2-1; D gene: TRBD1; clone size: NA; CDR3 protein: CASSLDRVQFF; CDR3 DNA: TGTGCCAGCTCACTAGACAGGGTTCAGTTCTTC
V gene: TRBV5-1; J gene: TRBJ2-2; D gene: TRBD2; clone size: NA; CDR3 protein: CASSSGVRAGGRSTGELFF; CDR3 DNA: TGCGCCAGCAGCTCGGGTGTGAGGGCTGGCGGGAGAAGTACCGGGGAGCTGTTTTTT
V gene: TRBV7-9; J gene: TRBJ2-7; D gene: TRBD2; clone size: once; CDR3 protein: CASSLGSGSEQYF; CDR3 DNA: TGTGCCAGCAGCTTAGGTAGCGGGAGCGAGCAGTACTTC
V gene: TRBV6-2/TRBV6-3; J gene: TRBJ1-5; D gene: NA; clone size: NA; CDR3 protein: CASSYGVGGNQPQHF; CDR3 DNA: TGTGCCAGCAGTTACGGGGTAGGGGGCAATCAGCCCCAGCATTTT
V gene: TRBV27; J gene: TRBJ1-2; D gene: TRBD1; clone size: NA; CDR3 protein: CASTINVGQGVTYGYTF; CDR3 DNA: TGTGCCAGCACCATCAACGTCGGACAGGGAGTTACCTATGGCTACACCTTC
V gene: TRBV5-6; J gene: TRBJ2-5; D gene: TRBD1; clone size: NA; CDR3 protein: CASSATRGSGQETQYF; CDR3 DNA: TGTGCCAGCAGCGCGACCAGGGGGTCAGGACAAGAGACCCAGTACTTC
V gene: TRBV6-2/TRBV6-3; J gene: TRBJ1-5; D gene: NA; clone size: NA; CDR3 protein: CASSSSANHQPQHF; CDR3 DNA: TGTGCCAGCAGTTCCTCTGCGAATCATCAGCCCCAGCATTTT
V gene: TRBV11-3; J gene: TRBJ2-3; D gene: TRBD1; clone size: once; CDR3 protein: CASSLGQGGTDTQYF; CDR3 DNA: TGTGCCAGCAGCTTGGGGCAGGGGGGCACAGATACGCAGTATTTT
V gene: TRBV2; J gene: TRBJ1-1; D gene: TRBD1; clone size: NA; CDR3 protein: CASSEVGDRTEAFF; CDR3 DNA: TGTGCCAGCAGTGAAGTAGGGGACAGGACTGAAGCTTTCTTT
V gene: TRBV6-5; J gene: TRBJ1-1; D gene: TRBD1; clone size: NA; CDR3 protein: CASSLLRGSTEAFF; CDR3 DNA: TGTGCCAGCAGTTTACTCAGGGGGAGCACTGAAGCTTTCTTT
V gene: TRBV5-6; J gene: TRBJ1-3; D gene: TRBD1; clone size: NA; CDR3 protein: CASSYGTGDSGNTIYF; CDR3 DNA: TGTGCCAGCAGCTATGGGACAGGCGACTCCGGAAACACCATATATTTT
V gene: TRBV11-2; J gene: TRBJ2-7; D gene: NA; clone size: NA; CDR3 protein: CASSAPKTGTYEQYF; CDR3 DNA: TGTGCCAGCAGCGCGCCCAAGACGGGGACCTACGAGCAGTACTTC
V gene: TRBV6-5; J gene: TRBJ1-6; D gene: TRBD1; clone size: NA; CDR3 protein: CARADRGRGSPLHF; CDR3 DNA: TGTGCCAGAGCAGACAGGGGACGGGGGTCACCCCTCCACTTT
V gene: TRBV10-3; J gene: TRBJ2-2; D gene: TRBD2; clone size: few; CDR3 protein: CAISHLGGGTGELFF; CDR3 DNA: TGTGCCATCAGTCACCTTGGGGGGGGCACCGGGGAGCTGTTTTTT
V gene: TRBV18; J gene: TRBJ2-5; D gene: NA; clone size: NA; CDR3 protein: CASSPRTVGETQYF; CDR3 DNA: TGTGCCAGCTCACCTCGGACAGTTGGAGAGACCCAGTACTTC
V gene: TRBV6-5; J gene: TRBJ1-1; D gene: TRBD1; clone size: NA; CDR3 protein: CASSYTGQGTRAFF; CDR3 DNA: TGTGCCAGCAGTTACACGGGACAGGGGACAAGGGCTTTCTTT
V gene: TRBV5-5; J gene: TRBJ1-5; D gene: NA; clone size: NA; CDR3 protein: CASSVTGDQPQHF; CDR3 DNA: TGTGCCAGCAGCGTGACAGGAGATCAGCCCCAGCATTTT
V gene: TRBV6-1; J gene: TRBJ2-1; D gene: TRBD1; clone size: NA; CDR3 protein: CASSVTGVRPYNEQFF; CDR3 DNA: TGTGCCAGCAGTGTGACAGGGGTTCGGCCCTACAATGAGCAGTTCTTC
V gene: TRBV6-6; J gene: TRBJ2-5; D gene: NA; clone size: NA; CDR3 protein: CASSLDRRQETQYF; CDR3 DNA: TGTGCCAGCAGCCTGGACAGACGCCAAGAGACCCAGTACTTC
V gene: TRBV11-2; J gene: TRBJ2-1; D gene: TRBD2; clone size: few; CDR3 protein: CASSPGLAGETEQFF; CDR3 DNA: TGTGCCAGCAGCCCGGGACTAGCGGGAGAGACTGAGCAGTTCTTC
V gene: TRBV7-9; J gene: TRBJ1-4; D gene: TRBD1; clone size: NA; CDR3 protein: CASSLSPDRGSPYEKLFF; CDR3 DNA: TGTGCCAGCAGCTTAAGCCCCGACAGGGGATCCCCTTATGAAAAACTGTTTTTT
V gene: TRBV21-1; J gene: TRBJ1-3; D gene: NA; clone size: NA; CDR3 protein: CASSPPDRESGNTIYF; CDR3 DNA: TGTGCCAGCAGCCCCCCAGACAGGGAATCTGGAAACACCATATATTTT
V gene: TRBV5-1; J gene: TRBJ1-2; D gene: TRBD1; clone size: NA; CDR3 protein: CASSPGQGEAYGYTF; CDR3 DNA: TGCGCCAGCAGCCCAGGACAGGGAGAAGCCTATGGCTACACCTTC
V gene: TRBV20-1; J gene: TRBJ2-5; D gene: NA; clone size: NA; CDR3 protein: CSARGYETQYF; CDR3 DNA: TGCAGTGCTAGAGGTTATGAGACCCAGTACTTC
V gene: TRBV5-6; J gene: TRBJ2-5; D gene: TRBD2; clone size: NA; CDR3 protein: CASSLFSGRGQETQYF; CDR3 DNA: TGTGCCAGCAGCCTGTTTAGCGGGAGAGGACAAGAGACCCAGTACTTC
V gene: TRBV5-4; J gene: TRBJ2-5; D gene: TRBD2; clone size: NA; CDR3 protein: CASSPGTSGGQETQYF; CDR3 DNA: TGTGCCAGCAGCCCAGGGACTAGCGGGGGACAAGAGACCCAGTACTTC
V gene: TRBV10-2; J gene: TRBJ1-1; D gene: NA; clone size: NA; CDR3 protein: CASSESGGDTEAFF; CDR3 DNA: TGCGCCAGCAGTGAGTCAGGGGGAGACACTGAAGCTTTCTTT
V gene: TRBV27; J gene: TRBJ1-2; D gene: NA; clone size: many; CDR3 protein: CASKGSVYGYTF; CDR3 DNA: TGTGCCAGCAAAGGGAGTGTCTATGGCTACACCTTC
V gene: TRBV7-6; J gene: TRBJ2-3; D gene: TRBD2; clone size: NA; CDR3 protein: CASSLARREGLGTDTQYF; CDR3 DNA: TGTGCCAGCAGCTTAGCTAGGCGGGAGGGCCTCGGGACAGATACGCAGTATTTT
V gene: TRBV11-3; J gene: TRBJ2-3; D gene: NA; clone size: NA; CDR3 protein: CASSYGHSSTDTQYF; CDR3 DNA: TGTGCCAGCAGCTACGGACATAGTAGCACAGATACGCAGTATTTT
V gene: TRBV29-1; J gene: TRBJ1-1; D gene: TRBD1; clone size: once; CDR3 protein: CSAKRQGNTEAFF; CDR3 DNA: TGCAGCGCTAAACGACAGGGAAACACTGAAGCTTTCTTT
V gene: TRBV5-4; J gene: TRBJ2-1; D gene: NA; clone size: few; CDR3 protein: CASSFPGSSYNEQFF; CDR3 DNA: TGTGCCAGCAGCTTCCCGGGGAGTTCCTACAATGAGCAGTTCTTC
V gene: TRBV5-5; J gene: TRBJ1-1; D gene: NA; clone size: many; CDR3 protein: CASPSLADEGFVGAFF; CDR3 DNA: TGTGCCAGCCCCTCCCTAGCGGACGAAGGATTCGTCGGGGCTTTCTTT
V gene: TRBV28; J gene: TRBJ1-3; D gene: TRBD1; clone size: NA; CDR3 protein: CASNGQAISGNTIYF; CDR3 DNA: TGTGCCAGCAATGGACAGGCGATCTCTGGAAACACCATATATTTT
V gene: TRBV4-1; J gene: TRBJ1-2; D gene: NA; clone size: once; CDR3 protein: CASSQDPGDHYGYTF; CDR3 DNA: TGCGCCAGCAGCCAAGACCCAGGGGATCACTATGGCTACACCTTC
V gene: TRBV6-5; J gene: TRBJ1-1; D gene: NA; clone size: NA; CDR3 protein: CASSINSPVNTEAFF; CDR3 DNA: TGTGCCAGCAGTATAAACAGCCCAGTGAACACTGAAGCTTTCTTT
V gene: TRBV5-8; J gene: TRBJ2-5; D gene: NA; clone size: NA; CDR3 protein: CASSHVVLSGAETQYF; CDR3 DNA: TGTGCCAGCAGCCACGTTGTCCTTTCGGGAGCGGAGACCCAGTACTTC
V gene: TRBV28; J gene: TRBJ1-2; D gene: NA; clone size: once; CDR3 protein: CASSPPPGGYTF; CDR3 DNA: TGTGCCAGCAGTCCCCCCCCGGGTGGCTACACCTTC
V gene: TRBV3-1/TRBV3-2; J gene: TRBJ2-7; D gene: NA; clone size: NA; CDR3 protein: CASSQTRSSYEQYF; CDR3 DNA: TGTGCCAGCAGCCAAACGAGGAGCTCCTACGAGCAGTACTTC
V gene: TRBV28; J gene: TRBJ2-7; D gene: TRBD1; clone size: medium-sized; CDR3 protein: CASSYDRGEQYF; CDR3 DNA: TGTGCCAGCAGTTACGACAGGGGCGAGCAGTACTTC
V gene: TRBV29-1; J gene: TRBJ2-1; D gene: NA; clone size: NA; CDR3 protein: CSYSSASYNEQFF; CDR3 DNA: TGCAGTTATTCTAGCGCGTCTTACAATGAGCAGTTCTTC
V gene: TRBV18; J gene: TRBJ2-7; D gene: TRBD2; clone size: NA; CDR3 protein: CASSPEGLAGEGEQYF; CDR3 DNA: TGTGCCAGCTCACCCGAGGGACTAGCGGGAGAGGGCGAGCAGTACTTC
V gene: TRBV3-1/TRBV3-2; J gene: TRBJ2-1; D gene: NA; clone size: NA; CDR3 protein: CASSQDSFNEQFF; CDR3 DNA: TGTGCCAGCAGCCAGGACAGTTTCAATGAGCAGTTCTTC
V gene: TRBV7-9; J gene: TRBJ2-3; D gene: NA; clone size: NA; CDR3 protein: CASSLTGKYSDTQYF; CDR3 DNA: TGTGCCAGCAGCTTAACGGGAAAGTATTCAGATACGCAGTATTTT
V gene: TRBV5-1; J gene: TRBJ2-2; D gene: NA; clone size: NA; CDR3 protein: CASSLVGGQSNTGELFF; CDR3 DNA: TGCGCCAGCAGCTTGGTAGGCGGACAGTCGAACACCGGGGAGCTGTTTTTT
V gene: TRBV7-7; J gene: TRBJ2-1; D gene: TRBD1; clone size: NA; CDR3 protein: CASSSGQGSYNEQFF; CDR3 DNA: TGTGCTAGCAGCTCCGGACAGGGTTCTTACAATGAGCAGTTCTTC
V gene: TRBV29-1; J gene: TRBJ1-1; D gene: NA; clone size: NA; CDR3 protein: CSVPTGLNTEAFF; CDR3 DNA: TGCAGCGTCCCCACAGGGCTGAACACTGAAGCTTTCTTT
V gene: TRBV29-1; J gene: TRBJ2-7; D gene: TRBD2; clone size: NA; CDR3 protein: CSASLAGDYEQYF; CDR3 DNA: TGCAGCGCCTCACTAGCGGGAGACTACGAGCAGTACTTC
V gene: TRBV5-5; J gene: TRBJ1-1; D gene: NA; clone size: NA; CDR3 protein: CASSPRGTENTEAFF; CDR3 DNA: TGTGCCAGCAGCCCACGAGGGACTGAGAACACTGAAGCTTTCTTT
V gene: TRBV3-1/TRBV3-2; J gene: TRBJ2-3; D gene: TRBD2; clone size: NA; CDR3 protein: CASSQEGTRQYF; CDR3 DNA: TGTGCCAGCAGCCAAGAAGGGACTAGACAGTATTTT
V gene: TRBV19; J gene: TRBJ2-2; D gene: TRBD1; clone size: once; CDR3 protein: CASRKRTGDTGELFF; CDR3 DNA: TGTGCCAGTAGAAAGAGGACAGGGGACACCGGGGAGCTGTTTTTT
V gene: TRBV4-2; J gene: TRBJ1-3; D gene: TRBD1; clone size: NA; CDR3 protein: CASSQEGQGPGNTIYF; CDR3 DNA: TGTGCCAGCAGCCAAGAGGGACAGGGGCCTGGAAACACCATATATTTT
V gene: TRBV3-1/TRBV3-2; J gene: TRBJ1-1; D gene: NA; clone size: NA; CDR3 protein: CASSPRAVRGKTEAFF; CDR3 DNA: TGTGCCAGCAGCCCACGGGCTGTAAGGGGAAAAACTGAAGCTTTCTTT
V gene: TRBV2; J gene: TRBJ2-1; D gene: NA; clone size: once; CDR3 protein: CASSPGQFGGDEQFF; CDR3 DNA: TGTGCCAGCAGCCCCGGACAGTTTGGGGGGGATGAGCAGTTCTTC
V gene: TRBV28; J gene: TRBJ2-7; D gene: TRBD1; clone size: NA; CDR3 protein: CASSPPGTVSYEQYF; CDR3 DNA: TGTGCCAGCAGTCCACCGGGGACAGTCTCCTACGAGCAGTACTTC
V gene: TRBV5-1; J gene: TRBJ2-3; D gene: NA; clone size: NA; CDR3 protein: CASSLRGLGTDTQYF; CDR3 DNA: TGCGCCAGCAGCTTGCGAGGGTTGGGCACAGATACGCAGTATTTT